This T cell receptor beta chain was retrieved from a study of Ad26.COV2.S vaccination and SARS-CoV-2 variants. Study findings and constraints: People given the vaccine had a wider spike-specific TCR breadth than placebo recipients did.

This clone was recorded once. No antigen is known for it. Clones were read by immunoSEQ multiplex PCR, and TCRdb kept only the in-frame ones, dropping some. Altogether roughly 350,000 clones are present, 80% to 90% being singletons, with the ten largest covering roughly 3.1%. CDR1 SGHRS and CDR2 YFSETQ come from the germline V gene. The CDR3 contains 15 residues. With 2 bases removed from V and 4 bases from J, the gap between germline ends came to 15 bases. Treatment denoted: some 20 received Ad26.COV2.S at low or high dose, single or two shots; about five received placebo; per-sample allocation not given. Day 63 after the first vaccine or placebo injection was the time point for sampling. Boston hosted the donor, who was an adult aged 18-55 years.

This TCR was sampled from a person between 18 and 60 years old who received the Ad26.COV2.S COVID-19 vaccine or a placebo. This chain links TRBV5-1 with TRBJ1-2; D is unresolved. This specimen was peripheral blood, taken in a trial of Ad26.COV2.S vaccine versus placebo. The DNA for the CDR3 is TGCGCCAGCAGCTTCACAGAGCCAAACGGCTATGGCTACACCTTC. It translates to CASSFTEPNGYGYTF.